This T cell receptor (beta chain) was retrieved from a study of breast tumors, draining lymph nodes, adjacent tissues (dated by TCRdb to about 2016). A note on the overall study: The study compared TCR beta repertoires across tumor, adjacent nontumor tissue and axillary lymph nodes from breast cancer patients. The study was designed to assess the relationships and possible T-cell exchange between tumor, surrounding tissue and draining lymph node repertoires in human breast cancer.

Overall study outcomes, separate from this receptor: A scenario in which most tumor T cells derive from the lymph node and then expand within tumor tissue was judged to be consistent with the data. Tumor and nontumor tissue repertoires were significantly more similar in luminal-like than in basal-like breast cancer. Tumor T-cell repertoires showed less diversity than lymph node repertoires and more diversity than nontumor tissue repertoires, and tumor T-cell repertoires showed preferential V and J gene usage. Rather than being directly demonstrated, the conclusion that tumor T cells originate in lymph nodes was presented as consistent with a hypothesis.

This clonotype appeared many times. What this receptor recognizes is not known. No clone much larger than this one lies a single base away; base qualities are absent. Lymph node samples were obtained from the axillary draining lymph nodes of breast cancer patients. Counted from cysteine to phenylalanine, this CDR3 has 17 amino acids. This entry keeps only the CDR3 DNA: 51 bases, framed from base 1. Germline trimming amounts to 6 bases on V and 6 bases on J, with 16 as the count of junction bases outside the gene matches. The germline V gene provides CDR1 MNHNS and CDR2 SASEGT. Sequencing took place on an Illumina HiSeq 2000. TCR beta chain libraries were generated through multiplex PCR amplification. The amplified TCR beta chain products were analyzed by high-throughput sequencing. Through fastp at Q25 and MiXCR, TCRdb rebuilt clones from the public reads, retaining in-frame beta chains. Rows with a matching CDR3 protein are joined into one entry that keeps the most common DNA and genes. The table for this sample lists some 130,000 distinct CDR3 sequences; 21% of them were counted only once. Jointly, the top ten make up about 2.2% of the sample.

The rearranged segments are TRBV6-1 and TRBJ2-1; 8 junctional bases match TRBD2. Material: axillary lymph node tissue. The source is a female donor with breast cancer. Some clones in this sample may be carry-over from other donors' samples. The sequence in DNA is TGTGCCAGCAGGACCTACCTAGGAACGGGAGGGCGCAATGAGCAGTTCTTC. Its product reads: CASRTYLGTGGRNEQFF.